The 26 T cell receptor beta chains below all came from one sample that was sequenced in a study of blood T cell repertoires in COVID-19. Profiling relied on immunoSEQ multiplex PCR, and the TCRdb table lists in-frame clones only, not all of them. The sample carries about 160,000 clones, about four fifths recorded once. Input material: peripheral blood. Receptors were obtained from a man aged 55 to 69 with active or convalescent COVID-19.

The chain joins TRBV7-2 to TRBJ2-7, with 7 bases matching TRBD2. J gave up 2 bases and V 5 bases, and 9 bases lay outside the gene matches. Germline V CDR1 and CDR2: SGHTA, FQGNSA. There are 15 residues in the CDR3. This chain's CDR3 is CASSAWASGAYEQYF. The CDR3 DNA reads TGTGCCAGCAGCGCCTGGGCTAGCGGAGCCTACGAGCAGTACTTC.

The chain combines TRBV2 with TRBJ2-6; no definite D call. The CDR3 runs to 14 residues. Trimming took off 4 bases at V and 0 bases at J, with 4 bases between the two ends. The germline CDR1 and CDR2 sequences are SNHLY and FYNNEI. CDR3: CASSARSGANVLTF. CDR3 DNA sequence: TGTGCCAGCAGTGCTCGCTCTGGGGCCAACGTCCTGACTTTC.

This clone occurred a few times. The chain carries TRBV28 and TRBJ1-2, with D hard to call. This CDR3 contains 14 residues. V gave up 3 bases and J gave up 0 bases, with 8 bases separating them. Germline V gene sequence: CDR1 MDHEN, CDR2 SYDVKM. The CDR3 region has the DNA TGTGCCAGCAGTTTCTCGGGAGCTAACTATGGCTACACCTTC. Protein sequence: CASSFSGANYGYTF.

The chain joins TRBV7-9 to TRBJ1-2; D possibly corresponds to TRBD1 (5 bases). Germline V gives CDR1 SEHNR, CDR2 FQNEAQ (reference sequence). This CDR3 has 12 residues. The ends were cut back, 6 bases at V and 4 bases at J, with 9 bases in the middle. In DNA form, the CDR3 reads TGTGCCAGCAGTCGGGGGGTCTATGGCTACACCTTC. Amino acid sequence: CASSRGVYGYTF.

This clone is a singleton in its sample. The rearrangement links TRBV7-6 to TRBJ2-7; 11 nucleotides agree with TRBD1. Per the germline V gene, CDR1 is SGHVS and CDR2 is FNYEAQ. The V and J ends lost 5 bases and 7 bases, in that order; junction bases with no gene match: 7. The length of the CDR3 is 14 residues. CDR3 DNA sequence: TGTGCCAGCAGCCCAGGACAGGGGGCGCGAGAGCAGTACTTC. This codes for CASSPGQGAREQYF. Combining the CDR3 with reference TRBV7-6 and TRBJ2-7 gives the whole variable domain GAGVSQSPRYKVTKRGQDVALRCDPISGHVSLYWYRQALGQGPEFLTYFNYEAQQDKSGLPNDRFSAERPEGSISTLTIQRTEQRDSAMYRCASSPGQGAREQYFGPGTRLTVT.

This rearrangement joins TRBV28 to TRBJ1-1; 8 bases line up with TRBD1. Germline assignment: CDR1 MDHEN and CDR2 SYDVKM. The CDR3 has 14 amino acids. J gave up 5 bases and V 6 bases, and 8 bases lay outside the gene matches. CDR3 sequence reads: CASRQGGAGTEAFF. CDR3 in DNA: TGTGCCAGCAGACAGGGGGGCGCAGGGACTGAAGCTTTCTTT.

This chain uses TRBV27 with TRBJ2-1, with 13 bases lining up with TRBD2. Germline CDR1 and CDR2: MNHEY and SMNVEV (reference sequence). This CDR3 comprises 13 residues. J was trimmed by 9 bases and V by 6 bases; bases with no gene match: 2. As DNA, the CDR3 is TGTGCCAGCAGACTAGCGGGAGGGGTTGAGCAGTTCTTC. It translates to CASRLAGGVEQFF.

The chain recombines TRBV12-3 or TRBV12-4 with TRBJ1-2, with 7 positions matching TRBD1. The CDR3 totals 11 residues. The V segment lost 4 bases and the J segment 8 bases; nucleotides outside the gene matches: 1. In nucleotides, the CDR3 is TGTGCCAGCAGTTGGGGACAGGGCTACACCTTC. Its protein is CASSWGQGYTF.

V is TRBV12-3 or TRBV12-4 and J is TRBJ2-1; possible D gene TRBD2, 6 bases. CDR3 length: 12 residues. V lost 3 bases to trimming and J lost 13 bases, with 13 bases between them. The CDR3 DNA follows: TGTGCCAGCAGTTTTAGGTCGGGAGTACAGTTCTTC. The encoded protein is CASSFRSGVQFF.

The gene calls are TRBV28 and TRBJ1-2; TRBD1 aligns across 7 bases. After removal of 9 bases from V and 3 bases from J, the junction contained 10 bases not matched to a gene. This CDR3 region has 14 residues. Germline CDR1 MDHEN, CDR2 SYDVKM. DNA of the CDR3: TGTGCCAGTCTCTTCGGAGGGGGCGACTATGGCTACACCTTC. It yields the protein CASLFGGGDYGYTF.

The J gene is TRBJ2-5, the V gene TRBV3-1 (or the pseudogene TRBV3-2); the D is unclear. The V and J ends lost 6 bases and 4 bases respectively, with 18 bases between them. The CDR3 length is 15 residues. Germline assignment: CDR1 LGHDT and CDR2 YNNKEL (reference sequence). The CDR3 DNA sequence: TGTGCCAGCAGACCCGGCGAACTTTCGGGAGAGACCCAGTACTTC. It translates to CASRPGELSGETQYF.

The V gene is TRBV3-1 (or the pseudogene TRBV3-2), the J gene TRBJ1-2; no reliable D call. CDR3 size: 13 residues. Germline V CDR1 and CDR2: LGHDT, YNNKEL (reference sequence). Between the trimmed V and J ends, which lost 5 bases and 4 bases, there was a span of 11 bases. In DNA, the CDR3 is TGTGCCAGCAGCTACCGGGAGGGCTATGGCTACACCTTC. Its protein product is CASSYREGYGYTF.

The chain recombines TRBV6-5 with TRBJ2-2, with a weak D call TRBD1 (6 bases). Germline V gene lookup returns CDR1 MNHEY and CDR2 SVGAGI. This CDR3 has 14 amino acids. V was shortened by 4 bases and J by 1 base, with 7 bases between the two germline ends. CDR3 loop: CASSWGQNTGELFF. As DNA, the CDR3 is TGTGCCAGCAGTTGGGGGCAGAACACCGGGGAGCTGTTTTTT.

V and J are TRBV19 and TRBJ2-3; weak D call: TRBD2 (6 bases). The CDR3 runs 13 residues. Trimming left V 10 bases short and J 2 bases short, with 13 bases between. Germline lookup yields CDR1 LNHDA and CDR2 SQIVND (reference sequence). CDR3 region: CATRGLITDTQYF. DNA for the CDR3: TGTGCCACCCGGGGACTTATCACAGATACGCAGTATTTT.

The chain links TRBV6-1 to TRBJ2-3, with 8 bases matching TRBD1. The CDR3 length is 16 residues. CDR1 MNHNS and CDR2 SASEGT come from the germline V gene. Unmatched junction bases numbered 11, after V lost 5 bases and J lost 4 bases. Here the CDR3 DNA reads TGTGCCAGCAGTAAAGACAGGGGATTAGGGGCAGATACGCAGTATTTT. Its protein product is CASSKDRGLGADTQYF.

This clone has a single count. The J gene is TRBJ2-1, the V gene TRBV24-1; D might be TRBD2 (6 bases). V lost 4 bases, J lost 8 bases, and 14 bases lay in between. Germline V gene sequence: CDR1 KGHDR, CDR2 SFDVKD. The CDR3 covers 14 residues. Here the CDR3 DNA reads TGTGCCACCAGTGACCCTGGGACTTCGGATGAGCAGTTCTTC. It specifies CATSDPGTSDEQFF.

The chain has TRBV20-1 and TRBJ1-2; unclear D gene. The CDR3 spans 11 residues. Germline-derived CDR1 and CDR2 are DFQATT and SNEGSKA (reference sequence). The V end was cut by 3 bases, the J end by 5 bases, with 7 bases between. CDR3: CSARTSYGYTF. The CDR3 bases are TGCAGTGCTAGGACAAGTTATGGCTACACCTTC.

The rearrangement links TRBV11-2 to TRBJ2-2, with D maybe TRBD1 (6 bases). The V gene lost 3 bases and the J gene lost 6 bases, with 14 bases spanning the gap. This CDR3 has 15 residues. Germline V gene data show CDR1 as SGHAT and CDR2 as FQNNGV. CDR3 DNA: TGTGCCAGCAGCTTGCTTTCCAGGGGACCCGGGGAGCTGTTTTTT. Translation: CASSLLSRGPGELFF.

V usage is TRBV28 and J usage is TRBJ2-3; 8 nucleotides agree with TRBD2. The CDR3 sequence is 14 residues long. Trimming at V came to 7 bases and at J to 3 bases, leaving 6 bases not matched to a gene. From germline, CDR1 is MDHEN and CDR2 SYDVKM. CDR3 loop: CASNPERGTDTQYF. The CDR3 DNA is TGTGCCAGCAACCCAGAGCGGGGGACAGATACGCAGTATTTT.

J is TRBJ2-7 and V is TRBV7-2, with 8 bases fitting TRBD2. The V and J ends lost 7 bases and 0 bases, in that order; junction bases with no gene match: 5. The germline V gene has CDR1 SGHTA and CDR2 FQGNSA. The CDR3 covers 14 residues. CDR3 nucleotides: TGTGCCAGCACCGGGGGGGGTTCCTCCTACGAGCAGTACTTC. Translated: CASTGGGSSYEQYF.

The rearrangement joins TRBV27 to TRBJ1-2, with D tentatively TRBD1 (5 bases). The ends were cut back, 2 bases at V and 7 bases at J, with 14 bases in the middle. The CDR3 extends over 14 amino acids. Per germline, CDR1 MNHEY and CDR2 SMNVEV (reference sequence). The CDR3 DNA follows: TGTGCCAGCAGTTTAAACCGAGGAGGGGCTGGCTACACCTTC. Translation: CASSLNRGGAGYTF.

The chain uses TRBV5-1 and TRBJ2-1; D not resolved. CDR3 length: 14 amino acids. Germline CDR1 is SGHRS and CDR2 is YFSETQ. The ends were cut back, 0 bases at V and 10 bases at J, with 14 bases in the middle. The CDR3 DNA is TGCGCCAGCAGCTTGGCGGCAGGCAGCCAAGAGCAGTTCTTC. As protein: CASSLAAGSQEQFF.

This clone was recorded a few times. CDR3 coding DNA: TGTGCCAGCAGTGACGGACAGGGGGCAGATACGCAGTATTTT. Protein: CASSDGQGADTQYF. The J gene is TRBJ2-3, the V gene TRBV6-4, with 10 nucleotides matching TRBD1. Unmatched junction bases numbered 0, after V lost 2 bases and J lost 4 bases. Germline lookup yields CDR1 MRHNA and CDR2 SNTAGT. The CDR3 has 14 residues.

V and J are TRBV2 and TRBJ2-5, with D perhaps matching TRBD2 (6 bases). The germline V and J ends were trimmed by 4 bases and 5 bases, with 11 bases remaining between them. CDR1 and CDR2 (germline): SNHLY, FYNNEI. The CDR3 length is 13 residues. The CDR3 nucleotides read TGTGCCAGCAGTGGGAGGGCCATGGAGACCCAGTACTTC. Amino acids: CASSGRAMETQYF.

V and J are TRBV10-3 and TRBJ1-2; 8 nucleotides line up with TRBD1. V gave up 8 bases and J gave up 5 bases; unmatched junction bases: 7. The CDR3 spans 13 residues. Germline CDR1 and CDR2: ENHRY and SYGVKD. CDR3 coding DNA: TGTGCCATCCGTCCGGGACAGGATTATGGCTACACCTTC. Translating it yields CAIRPGQDYGYTF.

The J gene is TRBJ2-1, the V gene TRBV20-1; 13 bases are shared with TRBD2. The germline V gene has CDR1 DFQATT and CDR2 SNEGSKA (reference sequence). This CDR3 is built from 15 residues. The J segment lost 6 bases and the V segment lost 3 bases, leaving 5 bases of the junction unmatched. The CDR3 DNA is TGCAGTGCTAGTAGACTAGCGGGGGGCTTCAATGAGCAGTTCTTC. It specifies CSASRLAGGFNEQFF.